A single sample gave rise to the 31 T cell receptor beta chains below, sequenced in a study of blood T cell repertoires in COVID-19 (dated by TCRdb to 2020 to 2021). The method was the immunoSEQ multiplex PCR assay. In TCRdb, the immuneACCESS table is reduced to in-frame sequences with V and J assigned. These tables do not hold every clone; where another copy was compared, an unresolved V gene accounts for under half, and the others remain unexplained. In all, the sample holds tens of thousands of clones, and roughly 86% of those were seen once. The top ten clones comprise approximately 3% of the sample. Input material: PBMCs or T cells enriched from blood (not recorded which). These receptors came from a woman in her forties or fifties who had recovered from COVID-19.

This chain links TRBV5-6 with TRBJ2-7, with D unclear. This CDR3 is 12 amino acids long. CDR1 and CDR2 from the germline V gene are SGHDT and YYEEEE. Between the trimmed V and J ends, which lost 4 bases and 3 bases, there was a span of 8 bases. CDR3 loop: CASSLQDYEQYF. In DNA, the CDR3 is TGTGCCAGCAGCCTCCAGGACTACGAGCAGTACTTC.

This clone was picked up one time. This chain's CDR3 is CASSLRGANEQYF. The DNA for the CDR3 is TGTGCCAGCAGCTTGCGGGGGGCGAACGAGCAGTACTTC. The rearrangement joins TRBV5-4 to TRBJ2-7; maybe TRBD2 (7 bases). The CDR3 is 13 amino acids. The V gene's germline CDR1 is SGHNT and CDR2 YYREEE (reference sequence). Trimming stripped 1 base from V and 5 bases from J, with 10 bases between.

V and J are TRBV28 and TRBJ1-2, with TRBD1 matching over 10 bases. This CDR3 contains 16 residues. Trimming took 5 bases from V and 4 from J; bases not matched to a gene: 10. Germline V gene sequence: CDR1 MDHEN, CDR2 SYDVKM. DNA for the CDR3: TGTGCCAGCAGTATCCCGGAGGGACAGGGGACCTATGGCTACACCTTC. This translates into CASSIPEGQGTYGYTF.

The CDR3 DNA sequence: TGTGCCAGCAGTGCCGGGAGGGCCCCTGCAACTAATGAAAAACTGTTTTTT. Translation gives CASSAGRAPATNEKLFF. The gene calls are TRBV6-1 and TRBJ1-4; D unclear. This CDR3 has 17 residues. Germline CDR1 is MNHNS and CDR2 is SASEGT. Between the trimmed V and J ends, which lost 4 bases and 0 bases, there was a span of 15 bases.

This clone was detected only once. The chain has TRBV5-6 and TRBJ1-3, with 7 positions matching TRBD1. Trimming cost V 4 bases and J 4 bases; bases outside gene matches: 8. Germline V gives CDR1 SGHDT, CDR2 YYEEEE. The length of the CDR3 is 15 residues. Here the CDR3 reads CASSMDRRYGNTIYF. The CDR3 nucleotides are TGTGCCAGCAGCATGGACAGGCGATACGGAAACACCATATATTTT.

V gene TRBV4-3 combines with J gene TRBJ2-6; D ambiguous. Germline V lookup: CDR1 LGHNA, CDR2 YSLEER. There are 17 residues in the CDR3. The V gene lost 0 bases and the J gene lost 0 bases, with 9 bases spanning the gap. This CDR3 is CASSQDRTSSGANVLTF. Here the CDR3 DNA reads TGCGCCAGCAGCCAAGACAGAACAAGCTCTGGGGCCAACGTCCTGACTTTC.

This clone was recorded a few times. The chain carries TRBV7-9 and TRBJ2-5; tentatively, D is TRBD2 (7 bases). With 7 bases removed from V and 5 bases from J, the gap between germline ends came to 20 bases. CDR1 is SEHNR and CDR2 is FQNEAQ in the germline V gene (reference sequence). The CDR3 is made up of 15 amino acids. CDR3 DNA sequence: TGTGCCAGCACCCAGGACGGGGGGCTAAGGGAGACCCAGTACTTC. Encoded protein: CASTQDGGLRETQYF.

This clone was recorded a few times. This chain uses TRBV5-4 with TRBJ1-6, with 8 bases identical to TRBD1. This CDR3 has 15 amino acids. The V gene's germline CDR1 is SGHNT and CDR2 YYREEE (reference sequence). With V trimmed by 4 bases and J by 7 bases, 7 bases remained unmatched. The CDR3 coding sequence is TGTGCCAGCAGCAAAACTGGACAGGGAAATTCACCCCTCCACTTT. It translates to CASSKTGQGNSPLHF. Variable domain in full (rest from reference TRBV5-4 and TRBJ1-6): ETGVTQSPTHLIKTRGQQVTLRCSSQSGHNTVSWYQQALGQGPQFIFQYYREEENGRGNFPPRFSGLQFPNYSSELNVNALELDDSALYLCASSKTGQGNSPLHFGNGTRLTVT.

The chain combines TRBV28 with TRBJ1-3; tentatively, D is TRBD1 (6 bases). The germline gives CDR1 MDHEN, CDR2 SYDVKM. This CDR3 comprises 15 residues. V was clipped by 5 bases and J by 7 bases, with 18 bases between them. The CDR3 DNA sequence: TGTGCCAGCAGTCTCGATCAGGGGACTACCAACACCATATATTTT. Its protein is CASSLDQGTTNTIYF.

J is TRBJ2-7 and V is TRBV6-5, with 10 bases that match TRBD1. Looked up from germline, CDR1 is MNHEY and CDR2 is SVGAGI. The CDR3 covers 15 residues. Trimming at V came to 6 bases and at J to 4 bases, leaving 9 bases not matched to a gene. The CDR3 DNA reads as TGTGCCAGCAGCCGACCGGGACAGGGGAAGTACGAGCAGTACTTC. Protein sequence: CASSRPGQGKYEQYF.

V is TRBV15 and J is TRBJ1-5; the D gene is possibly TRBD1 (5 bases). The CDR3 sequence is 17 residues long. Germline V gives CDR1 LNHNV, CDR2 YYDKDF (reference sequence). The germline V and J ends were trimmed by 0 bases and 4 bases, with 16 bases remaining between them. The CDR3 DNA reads TGTGCCACCAGCAGAGAATATGTGACAGTGGAGAATCAGCCCCAGCATTTT. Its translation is CATSREYVTVENQPQHF.

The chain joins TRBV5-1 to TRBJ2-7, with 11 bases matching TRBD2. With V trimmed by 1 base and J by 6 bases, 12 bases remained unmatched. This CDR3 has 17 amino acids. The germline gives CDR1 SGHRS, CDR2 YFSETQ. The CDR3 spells CASSLWVSGRAVGEQYF. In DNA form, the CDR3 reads TGCGCCAGCAGCTTGTGGGTTAGCGGGAGGGCCGTTGGCGAGCAGTACTTC.

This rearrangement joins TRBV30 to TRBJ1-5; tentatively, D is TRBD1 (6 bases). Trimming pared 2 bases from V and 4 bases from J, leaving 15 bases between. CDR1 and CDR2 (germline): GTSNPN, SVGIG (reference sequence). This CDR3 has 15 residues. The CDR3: CAWSHGGAANQPQHF. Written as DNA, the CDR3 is TGTGCCTGGAGTCATGGGGGGGCGGCAAATCAGCCCCAGCATTTT.

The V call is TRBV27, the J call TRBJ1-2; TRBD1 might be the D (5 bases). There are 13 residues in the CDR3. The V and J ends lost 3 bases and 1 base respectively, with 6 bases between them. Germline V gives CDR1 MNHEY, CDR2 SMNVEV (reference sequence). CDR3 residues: CASSLGLNYGYTF. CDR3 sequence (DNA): TGTGCCAGCAGTTTGGGGCTTAACTATGGCTACACCTTC.

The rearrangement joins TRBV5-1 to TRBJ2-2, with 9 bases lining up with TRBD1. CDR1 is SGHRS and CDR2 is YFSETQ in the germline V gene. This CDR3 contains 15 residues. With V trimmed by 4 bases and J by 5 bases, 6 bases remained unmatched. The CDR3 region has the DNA TGCGCCAGCAGCCCCGGGACAGGGCAAACCGGGGAGCTGTTTTTT. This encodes CASSPGTGQTGELFF. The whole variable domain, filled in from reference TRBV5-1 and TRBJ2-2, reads KAGVTQTPRYLIKTRGQQVTLSCSPISGHRSVSWYQQTPGQGLQFLFEYFSETQRNKGNFPGRFSGRQFSNSRSEMNVSTLELGDSALYLCASSPGTGQTGELFFGEGSRLTVL.

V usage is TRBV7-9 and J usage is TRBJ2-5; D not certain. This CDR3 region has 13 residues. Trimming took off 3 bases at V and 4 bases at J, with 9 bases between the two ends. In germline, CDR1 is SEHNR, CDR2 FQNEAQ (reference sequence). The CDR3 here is CASSLAALETQYF. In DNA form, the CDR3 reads TGTGCCAGCAGCTTGGCCGCTTTAGAGACCCAGTACTTC.

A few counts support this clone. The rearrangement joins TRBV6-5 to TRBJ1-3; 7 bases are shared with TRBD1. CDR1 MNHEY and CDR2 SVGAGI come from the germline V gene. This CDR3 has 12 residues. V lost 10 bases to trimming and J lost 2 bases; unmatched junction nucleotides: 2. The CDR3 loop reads CATGTAGNTIYF. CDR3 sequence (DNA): TGTGCCACCGGGACAGCTGGAAACACCATATATTTT.

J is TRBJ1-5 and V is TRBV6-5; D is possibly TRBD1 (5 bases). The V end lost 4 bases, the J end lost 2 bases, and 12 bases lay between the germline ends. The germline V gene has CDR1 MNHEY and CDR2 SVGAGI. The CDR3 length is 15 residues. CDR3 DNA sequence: TGTGCCAGCAGTTCCCAGGGTCGGGGCAATCAGCCCCAGCATTTT. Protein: CASSSQGRGNQPQHF.

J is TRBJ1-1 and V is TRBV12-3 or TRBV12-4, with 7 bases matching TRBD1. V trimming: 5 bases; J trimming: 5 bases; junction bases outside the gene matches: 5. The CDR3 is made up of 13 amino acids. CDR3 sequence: CASSPTGYTEAFF. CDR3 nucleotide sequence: TGTGCCAGCAGTCCGACAGGGTATACTGAAGCTTTCTTT.

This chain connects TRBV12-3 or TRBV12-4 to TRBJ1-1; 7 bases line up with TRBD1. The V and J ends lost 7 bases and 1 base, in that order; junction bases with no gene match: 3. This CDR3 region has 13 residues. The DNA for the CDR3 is TGTGCCAGCATGGGGACAGCGAACACTGAAGCTTTCTTT. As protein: CASMGTANTEAFF.

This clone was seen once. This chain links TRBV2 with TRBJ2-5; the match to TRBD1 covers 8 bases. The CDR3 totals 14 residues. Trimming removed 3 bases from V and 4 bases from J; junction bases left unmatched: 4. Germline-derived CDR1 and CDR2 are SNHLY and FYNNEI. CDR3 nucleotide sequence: TGTGCCAGCAGTGACAGGACAGGGAGAGAGACCCAGTACTTC. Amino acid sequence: CASSDRTGRETQYF.

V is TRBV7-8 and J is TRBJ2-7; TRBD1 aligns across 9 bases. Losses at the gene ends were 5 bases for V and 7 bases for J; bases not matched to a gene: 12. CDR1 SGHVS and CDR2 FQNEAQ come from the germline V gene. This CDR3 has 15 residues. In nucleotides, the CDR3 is TGTGCCAGCAGCACACGAAACAGGGGGCTTGGGGAGCAGTACTTC. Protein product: CASSTRNRGLGEQYF.

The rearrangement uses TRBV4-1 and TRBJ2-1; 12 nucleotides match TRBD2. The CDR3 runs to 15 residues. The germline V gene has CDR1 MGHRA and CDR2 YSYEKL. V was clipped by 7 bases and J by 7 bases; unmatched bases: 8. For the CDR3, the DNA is TGCGCCAGCAAGGACCGGCTAGCGGGAGGGAATGAGCAGTTCTTC. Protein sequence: CASKDRLAGGNEQFF.

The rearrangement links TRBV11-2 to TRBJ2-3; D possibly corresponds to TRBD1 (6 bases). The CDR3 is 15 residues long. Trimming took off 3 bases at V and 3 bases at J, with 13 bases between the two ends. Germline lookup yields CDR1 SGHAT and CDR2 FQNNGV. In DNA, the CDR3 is TGTGCCAGCAGCTTTTTCAGGGGCAGGACAGATACGCAGTATTTT. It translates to CASSFFRGRTDTQYF. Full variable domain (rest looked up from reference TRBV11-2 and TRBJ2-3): EAGVAQSPRYKIIEKRQSVAFWCNPISGHATLYWYQQILGQGPKLLIQFQNNGVVDDSQLPKDRFSAERLKGVDSTLKIQPAKLEDSAVYLCASSFFRGRTDTQYFGPGTRLTVL.

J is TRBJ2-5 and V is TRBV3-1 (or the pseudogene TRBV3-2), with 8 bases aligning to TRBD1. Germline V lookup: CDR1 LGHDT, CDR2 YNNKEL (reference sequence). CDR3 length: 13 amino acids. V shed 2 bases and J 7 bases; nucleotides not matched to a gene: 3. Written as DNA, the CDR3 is TGTGCCAGCAGCCAACAGGGGGCAGGGACCCAGTACTTC. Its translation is CASSQQGAGTQYF.

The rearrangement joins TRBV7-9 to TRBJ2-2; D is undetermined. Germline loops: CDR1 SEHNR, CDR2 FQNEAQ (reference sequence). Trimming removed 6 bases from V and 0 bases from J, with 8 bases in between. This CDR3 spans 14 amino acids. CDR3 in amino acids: CASRSSPNTGELFF. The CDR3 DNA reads TGTGCCAGCAGGAGTTCTCCGAACACCGGGGAGCTGTTTTTT.

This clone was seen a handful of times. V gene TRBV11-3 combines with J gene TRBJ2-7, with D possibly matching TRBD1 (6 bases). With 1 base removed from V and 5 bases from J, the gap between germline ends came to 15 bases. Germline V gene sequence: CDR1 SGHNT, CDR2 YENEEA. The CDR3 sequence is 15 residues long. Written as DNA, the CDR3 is TGTGCCAGCAGCTTAGGAGACACAGGGATCAACGAGCAGTACTTC. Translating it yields CASSLGDTGINEQYF.

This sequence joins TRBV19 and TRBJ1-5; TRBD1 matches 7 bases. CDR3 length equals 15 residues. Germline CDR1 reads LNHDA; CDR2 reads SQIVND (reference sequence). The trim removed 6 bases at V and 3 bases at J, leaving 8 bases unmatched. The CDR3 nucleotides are TGTGCCAGTAGGAGGGAACAGGGGATCAATCAGCCCCAGCATTTT. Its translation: CASRREQGINQPQHF.

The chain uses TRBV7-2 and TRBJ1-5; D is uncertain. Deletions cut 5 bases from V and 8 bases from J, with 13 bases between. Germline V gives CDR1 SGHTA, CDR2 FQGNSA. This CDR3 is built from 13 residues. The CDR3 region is CASSTGREKPQHF. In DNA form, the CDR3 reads TGTGCCAGCAGCACGGGTCGGGAGAAGCCCCAGCATTTT.

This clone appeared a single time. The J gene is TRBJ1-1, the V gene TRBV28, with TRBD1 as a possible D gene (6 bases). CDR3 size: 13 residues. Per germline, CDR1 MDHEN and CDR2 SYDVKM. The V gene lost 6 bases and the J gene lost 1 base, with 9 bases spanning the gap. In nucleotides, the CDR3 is TGTGCCAGCAGAACGACAGGGAACACTGAAGCTTTCTTT. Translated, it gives CASRTTGNTEAFF.

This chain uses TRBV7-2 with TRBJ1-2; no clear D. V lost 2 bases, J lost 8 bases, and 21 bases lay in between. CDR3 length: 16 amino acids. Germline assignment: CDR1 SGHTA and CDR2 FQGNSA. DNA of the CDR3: TGTGCCAGCAGCTTATCCGTCCGCCTCCGGGATTACGGCTACACCTTC. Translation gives CASSLSVRLRDYGYTF.